This record covers a single TCR beta chain. The data stem from a study of blood T cell repertoires in COVID-19. Whole-study context: The study drew acute and convalescent COVID-19 samples from the United States, Italy and Spain. The cDNA or gDNA used as material had been derived from T cells, B-cell-depleted T cells, or PBMCs.

The authors' processing: Scientists estimated how many nucleated cells there were by amplifying reference gene primers. Repertoires were generated with immunoSEQ multiplex PCR, while TCRdb's copy carries only in-frame clones and drops some. V and J calls and clone size follow that table, whereas D and trimming were derived from the DNA. This sample has 180,000 or so clones, with 81% found just once. Trimming removed 4 bases at V and 11 bases at J, with 16 bases between. The CDR3 totals 14 residues. CDR1 is SGDLS and CDR2 is YYNGEE in the germline V gene. In Seattle, patients joined the study during active infection and were tracked longitudinally.

The sequence came from a woman older than 75 with COVID-19, enrolled during active disease. Sequencing input: peripheral blood. The J gene is TRBJ1-6, the V gene TRBV9; tentative D call: TRBD1 (6 bases). CDR3 sequence reads: CASSPRGGFAPLHF. DNA of the CDR3: TGTGCCAGCAGCCCGAGGGGGGGATTCGCACCCCTCCACTTT.